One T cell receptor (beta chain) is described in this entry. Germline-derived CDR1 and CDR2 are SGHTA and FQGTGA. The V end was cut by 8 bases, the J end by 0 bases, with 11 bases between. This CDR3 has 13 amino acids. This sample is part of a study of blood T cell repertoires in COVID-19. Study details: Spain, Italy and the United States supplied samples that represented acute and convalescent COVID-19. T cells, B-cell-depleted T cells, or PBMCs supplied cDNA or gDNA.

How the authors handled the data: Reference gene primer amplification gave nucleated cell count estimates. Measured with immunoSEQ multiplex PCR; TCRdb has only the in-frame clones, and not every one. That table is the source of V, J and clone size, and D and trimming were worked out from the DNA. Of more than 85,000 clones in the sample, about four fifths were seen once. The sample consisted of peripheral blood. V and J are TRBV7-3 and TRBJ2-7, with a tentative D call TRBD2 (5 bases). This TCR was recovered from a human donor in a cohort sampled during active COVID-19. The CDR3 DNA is TGTGCCAGCTCGGCGGGCGGCTCCTACGAGCAGTACTTC. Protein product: CASSAGGSYEQYF. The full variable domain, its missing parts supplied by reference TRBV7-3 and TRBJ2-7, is GAGVSQTPSNKVTEKGKYVELRCDPISGHTALYWYRQSLGQGPEFLIYFQGTGAADDSGLPNDRFFAVRPEGSVSTLKIQRTERGDSAVYLCASSAGGSYEQYFGPGTRLTVT.